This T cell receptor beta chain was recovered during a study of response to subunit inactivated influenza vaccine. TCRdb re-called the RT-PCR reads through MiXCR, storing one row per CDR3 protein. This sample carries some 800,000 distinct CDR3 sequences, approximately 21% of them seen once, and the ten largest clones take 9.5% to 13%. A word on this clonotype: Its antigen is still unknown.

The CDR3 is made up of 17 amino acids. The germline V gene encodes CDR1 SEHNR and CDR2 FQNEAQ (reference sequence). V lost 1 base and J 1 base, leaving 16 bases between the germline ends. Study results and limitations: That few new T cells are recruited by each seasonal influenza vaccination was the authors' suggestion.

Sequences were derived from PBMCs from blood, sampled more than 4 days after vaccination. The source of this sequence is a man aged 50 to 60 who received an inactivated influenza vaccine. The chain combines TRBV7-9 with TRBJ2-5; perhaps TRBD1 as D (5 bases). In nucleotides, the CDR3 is TGTGCCAGCAGCTTAGGAAGGGGCGGCGGACCCCAAGAGACCCAGTACTTC. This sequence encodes CASSLGRGGGPQETQYF.